These T cell receptor beta chains were read from a single sample in a study of T cell responses to AZD1222 COVID-19 vaccine. Clones were read by immunoSEQ multiplex PCR, and TCRdb kept only the in-frame ones, dropping some. The sample comprises 200,000 to 250,000 clones, around 94% of which are singletons, and roughly 1.8% rests with the top ten. The material sequenced was peripheral blood, taken 28 days after the second dose of the MenACWY control vaccine. Receptors originate from an adult who received the MenACWY meningococcal vaccine as a control. Both conserved end residues are part of each CDR3. The order of the fields is clone size, J gene, V gene, D gene, CDR3 length, CDR3 DNA, CDR3 protein. A D gene is named only where the DNA matches it firmly. Size tells how often a clone was seen (once, few, many) or the class of an expanded clone, and some rows leave it out.

>NA|TRBJ2-1|TRBV5-1|NA|16
TGCGCCAGCAGCTGGCCGGGGGCGTTCGGGGGAAATGAGCAGTTCTTC
CASSWPGAFGGNEQFF
>NA|TRBJ2-1|TRBV18|NA|15
TGTGCCAGCTCACCAAACACAGCCTGGCGGGATGAGCAGTTCTTC
CASSPNTAWRDEQFF
>NA|TRBJ2-7|TRBV4-1|NA|13
TGCGCCAGCAGCCACCCGGGGTATGGCGAGCAGTACTTC
CASSHPGYGEQYF
>NA|TRBJ1-1|TRBV24-1|TRBD1|15
TGTGCCACCAGTGAAACGGGACAGAAGAACACTGAAGCTTTCTTT
CATSETGQKNTEAFF
>NA|TRBJ2-2|TRBV19|NA|13
TGTGCCAGTAGCAGGAGGGCGGCCGGGGAGCTGTTTTTT
CASSRRAAGELFF
>NA|TRBJ1-5|TRBV2|NA|15
TGTGCCAGCAGTGGTCAGTGGGGTAACAATCAGCCCCAGCATTTT
CASSGQWGNNQPQHF
>NA|TRBJ2-7|TRBV28|NA|13
TGTGCCAGCGCCGGGACTCTCACGCGGGAGCAGTACTTC
CASAGTLTREQYF
>NA|TRBJ1-5|TRBV21-1|NA|14
TGTGCCAGCAGCAAGGGATATAGCAATCAGCCCCAGCATTTT
CASSKGYSNQPQHF
>NA|TRBJ1-2|TRBV9|TRBD1|14
TGTGCCAGCAGCGATAACAGGGGGAACTATGGCTACACCTTC
CASSDNRGNYGYTF
>NA|TRBJ2-1|TRBV10-3|TRBD1|19
TGTGCCATCAGTGAGTTCTTAGTGGTGAGCAGGGGGCTAAACAATGAGCAGTTCTTC
CAISEFLVVSRGLNNEQFF
>NA|TRBJ1-6|TRBV5-4|NA|13
TGTGCCAGCAGCGAGGGACAAGATTCACCCCTCCACTTT
CASSEGQDSPLHF
>few|TRBJ1-2|TRBV5-1|NA|17
TGCGCCAGCAGTCCCCAACCGACAGGAGCCTCTAACTATGGCTACACCTTC
CASSPQPTGASNYGYTF
>once|TRBJ1-1|TRBV27|TRBD1|15
TGTGCCAGCAGACCCACACAGGGGTGGAACACTGAAGCTTTCTTT
CASRPTQGWNTEAFF
>once|TRBJ2-2|TRBV7-9|NA|14
TGTGCCAGCAGCCCCCTGGGATTCCCCGGGGAGCTGTTTTTT
CASSPLGFPGELFF
>NA|TRBJ1-5|TRBV10-2|NA|13
TGCGCCAGCAGTGAGAATCTGAATCAGCCCCAGCATTTT
CASSENLNQPQHF
>NA|TRBJ1-1|TRBV27|NA|16
TGTGCCAGCAGTTTACAATTCCAGGAACGGAACACTGAAGCTTTCTTT
CASSLQFQERNTEAFF
>NA|TRBJ2-2|TRBV7-9|NA|17
TGTGCCAGCAGCTCCTTCGAGGACCCGTCAAACACCGGGGAGCTGTTTTTT
CASSSFEDPSNTGELFF
>NA|TRBJ2-3|TRBV28|NA|15
TGTGCCAGCAGTTTTGCGGGACAACTCACAGATACGCAGTATTTT
CASSFAGQLTDTQYF
>NA|TRBJ1-5|TRBV19|TRBD1|14
TGTGCCAGTGGGACAGGGGGAAGCAATCAGCCCCAGCATTTT
CASGTGGSNQPQHF
>NA|TRBJ1-1|TRBV7-9|NA|13
TGTGCCGTCAGGGGATGGGGGAACACTGAAGCTTTCTTT
CAVRGWGNTEAFF
>once|TRBJ2-1|TRBV27|TRBD2|18
TGTGCCAGCAGTTTTCGCCAAACTAGCGGGAGCTCCTACAATGAGCAGTTCTTC
CASSFRQTSGSSYNEQFF
>NA|TRBJ2-3|TRBV18|NA|13
TGTGCCAGCTCACCCGGTGCACAAGGTATGCAGTATTTT
CASSPGAQGMQYF
>NA|TRBJ2-1|TRBV7-2|TRBD2|17
TGTGCCAGCAGCCCGCATGGGTCTAACGGGAGGCTTAATGAGCAGTTCTTC
CASSPHGSNGRLNEQFF
>NA|TRBJ2-5|TRBV30|TRBD1|16
TGTGCCTGGAGTGTACAAGGGACAGAGAAACAAGAGACCCAGTACTTC
CAWSVQGTEKQETQYF
>NA|TRBJ2-1|TRBV5-1|NA|16
TGCGCCAGCAGCTTGGGCGGGGCCCGTTTCTACAATGAGCAGTTCTTC
CASSLGGARFYNEQFF
>NA|TRBJ2-3|TRBV5-4|TRBD2|14
TGTGCCAGCAGGAGCGGGAGCCCCACAGATACGCAGTATTTT
CASRSGSPTDTQYF
>NA|TRBJ1-4|TRBV18|NA|15
TGTGCCAGCTCACCTTATCGGGGGGGCGATGAAAAACTGTTTTTT
CASSPYRGGDEKLFF
>NA|TRBJ1-2|TRBV4-3|NA|15
TGCGCCAGCAGCCAAGATAGAGGGAGAGGCTATGGCTACACCTTC
CASSQDRGRGYGYTF
>NA|TRBJ2-7|TRBV28|NA|11
TGTGCCAGCAGTTACATATACGAGCAGTACTTC
CASSYIYEQYF
>NA|TRBJ1-1|TRBV19|NA|14
TGTGCCAGTAGTCGGTTGCAGGGGAACACTGAAGCTTTCTTT
CASSRLQGNTEAFF
>once|TRBJ2-5|TRBV7-9|TRBD1|14
TGTGCCAGCAGCCGGGACAGTTTCCAAGAGACCCAGTACTTC
CASSRDSFQETQYF
>NA|TRBJ2-7|TRBV4-2|NA|14
TGTGCCAGCAGCCAAGAGGCCGATTACTACGAGCAGTACTTC
CASSQEADYYEQYF
>once|TRBJ2-5|TRBV7-9|NA|12
TGTGCCAGCAGCCCCCCACGAGAGACCCAGTACTTC
CASSPPRETQYF
>NA|TRBJ2-3|TRBV21-1|NA|15
TGTGCCAGCATCCCGGACGGCGGGGTAGCCGATACGCAGTATTTT
CASIPDGGVADTQYF
>few|TRBJ1-2|TRBV5-6|NA|14
TGTGCCAGCAGCTTTCGGGGGTCTAACTATGGCTACACCTTC
CASSFRGSNYGYTF
>NA|TRBJ2-3|TRBV4-2|NA|15
TGTGCCAGCAGCCAAGAAGGGGTAAGCGAGGATACGCAGTATTTT
CASSQEGVSEDTQYF
>once|TRBJ1-2|TRBV6-6|NA|14
TGTGCCAGCAGTTACGTCCGAGGGAACTATGGCTACACCTTC
CASSYVRGNYGYTF
>NA|TRBJ1-2|TRBV5-1|NA|14
TGCGCCAGCAGCTTGGATGGCACAAACTATGGCTACACCTTC
CASSLDGTNYGYTF
>NA|TRBJ1-2|TRBV27|TRBD1|14
TGTGCCAGCAGAGCTGACAGGGGGCCCTATGGCTACACCTTC
CASRADRGPYGYTF
>NA|TRBJ2-7|TRBV11-2|NA|14
TGTGCCAGCAGCTTACATCAGGGCTCCCACGAGCAGTACTTC
CASSLHQGSHEQYF
>NA|TRBJ2-7|TRBV13|NA|15
TGTGCCAGCAGCTTAGGGGGGGGAAACTCCTACGAGCAGTACTTC
CASSLGGGNSYEQYF